A single sample gave rise to the 31 T cell receptor beta chains below, sequenced in a study of blood T cell repertoires in COVID-19. Profiling relied on immunoSEQ multiplex PCR, and the TCRdb table lists in-frame clones only, not all of them. Seen here are around 230,000 clones, 88% observed once, and the top ten hold roughly 2.7%. The sample consisted of PBMCs or T cells enriched from blood (not recorded which). The origin of the receptors is a woman in her 30s who had recovered from COVID-19.

The V gene is TRBV27, the J gene TRBJ1-5; D perhaps matches TRBD1 (6 bases). V was pared by 6 bases and J by 9 bases, with 18 bases between. Germline V CDR1 and CDR2: MNHEY, SMNVEV (reference sequence). The CDR3 extends over 14 amino acids. The CDR3 here is CASSLHRVNSPQHF. The CDR3 region has the DNA TGTGCCAGCAGCTTACACAGGGTAAATTCGCCCCAGCATTTT.

For the CDR3, the DNA is TGTGCCAGCAGCGGACAGGGGCGTCAGCCCCAGCATTTT. Protein sequence: CASSGQGRQPQHF. The chain joins TRBV7-9 to TRBJ1-5, with TRBD1 matching over 9 bases. The CDR3 runs 13 residues. The germline gives CDR1 SEHNR, CDR2 FQNEAQ (reference sequence). V gave up 5 bases and J gave up 6 bases; unmatched junction bases: 2.

The chain carries TRBV6-5 and TRBJ1-1, with D perhaps matching TRBD1 (6 bases). Looked up from germline, CDR1 is MNHEY and CDR2 is SVGAGI. V was shortened by 2 bases and J by 11 bases, with 12 bases between the two germline ends. This CDR3 is 12 amino acids long. In nucleotides, the CDR3 is TGTGCCAGCAGTTACCCGGGGACAAGGGCTTTCTTT. This sequence encodes CASSYPGTRAFF.

The rearrangement uses TRBV4-3 and TRBJ2-6, with D possibly matching TRBD1 (5 bases). The CDR3 is 17 amino acids. The V end lost 1 base, the J end lost 2 bases, and 12 bases lay between the germline ends. CDR1 and CDR2 (germline): LGHNA, YSLEER. The CDR3 reads CASSQAEGAPGANVLTF. CDR3 coding DNA: TGCGCCAGCAGCCAAGCCGAAGGGGCGCCTGGGGCCAACGTCCTGACTTTC.

V usage is TRBV4-1 and J usage is TRBJ1-2, with D possibly matching TRBD1 (6 bases). Germline CDR1 reads MGHRA; CDR2 reads YSYEKL. The length of the CDR3 is 14 residues. V shed 0 bases and J shed 4 bases, with 9 bases lying between them. This CDR3 reads CASSQETGSYGYTF. CDR3 nucleotide sequence: TGCGCCAGCAGCCAAGAAACAGGGAGCTATGGCTACACCTTC.

In its sample, this clone was seen once. The chain is built from TRBV19 and TRBJ1-2; 7 nucleotides agree with TRBD1. The length of the CDR3 is 15 residues. V trimming: 4 bases; J trimming: 6 bases; junction bases outside the gene matches: 11. The germline V gene has CDR1 LNHDA and CDR2 SQIVND (reference sequence). The CDR3 DNA follows: TGTGCCAGTAGTACACTAGAGACAGGGTTGAATGGCTACACCTTC. This gives the protein CASSTLETGLNGYTF.

V is TRBV7-8 and J is TRBJ1-1, with unresolved D. The CDR3 extends over 14 amino acids. CDR1 is SGHVS and CDR2 is FQNEAQ in the germline V gene. The V end lost 1 base, the J end lost 8 bases, and 14 bases lay between the germline ends. As DNA, the CDR3 is TGTGCCAGCAGCTTAGATGCCAACCCCCGGGAAGCTTTCTTT. Its translation: CASSLDANPREAFF.

The chain has TRBV25-1 and TRBJ2-3; no clear D gene. The V gene lost 1 base and the J gene lost 2 bases, with 4 bases spanning the gap. This CDR3 comprises 13 residues. Germline V lookup: CDR1 MGHDK, CDR2 SYGVNS. The CDR3: CASSEFSTDTQYF. For the CDR3, the DNA is TGTGCCAGCAGTGAATTCTCCACAGATACGCAGTATTTT. The full variable domain, with the rest looked up from reference TRBV25-1 and TRBJ2-3, is EADIYQTPRYLVIGTGKKITLECSQTMGHDKMYWYQQDPGMELHLIHYSYGVNSTEKGDLSSESTVSRIRTEHFPLTLESARPSHTSQYLCASSEFSTDTQYFGPGTRLTVL.

V usage is TRBV5-5 and J usage is TRBJ1-1; D is perhaps TRBD1 (6 bases). This CDR3 is built from 16 residues. Trimming took 4 bases from V and 5 from J, leaving 21 bases between them. Germline CDR1 is SGHKS and CDR2 is YYEKEE (reference sequence). CDR3 residues: CASSPPNTGFRTEAFF. CDR3 nucleotides: TGTGCCAGCAGCCCACCCAACACAGGGTTTAGAACTGAAGCTTTCTTT.

The rearrangement joins TRBV10-1 to TRBJ1-2; TRBD1 matches 10 bases. V lost 3 bases, J lost 4 bases, and 2 bases stayed unmatched. The V gene's germline CDR1 is WNHNN and CDR2 SYGVQD (reference sequence). The CDR3 consists of 14 residues. CDR3 nucleotides: TGCGCCAGCAGTGATTGGGACAGGGGCTATGGCTACACCTTC. Translated, it gives CASSDWDRGYGYTF.

This sequence joins TRBV6-2 or TRBV6-3 and TRBJ1-6; possibly TRBD1 for D (6 bases). Between the trimmed V and J ends, which lost 6 bases and 2 bases, there was a span of 14 bases. This CDR3 comprises 16 residues. Germline CDR1 reads MNHEY; CDR2 reads SVGEGT. The CDR3 here is CASSLRGQPYNSPLHF. As DNA, the CDR3 is TGTGCCAGCAGCTTAAGAGGACAGCCCTATAATTCACCCCTCCACTTT.

This chain uses TRBV20-1 with TRBJ2-2; weak D call: TRBD1 (6 bases). Per the germline V gene, CDR1 is DFQATT and CDR2 is SNEGSKA (reference sequence). This CDR3 spans 10 amino acids. Deletions cut 6 bases from V and 8 bases from J, with 7 bases between. The CDR3 bases are TGCAGTGCGGGGGCTGGGGAGCTGTTTTTT. It yields the protein CSAGAGELFF.

This chain connects TRBV4-2 to TRBJ2-1, with D maybe TRBD2 (5 bases). This CDR3 comprises 14 residues. V was clipped by 0 bases and J by 8 bases, with 11 bases between them. The germline V gene has CDR1 LGHNA and CDR2 YNFKEQ. DNA for the CDR3: TGTGCCAGCAGCCAAGATATGCGGGCCTATGAGCAGTTCTTC. Protein: CASSQDMRAYEQFF.

J is TRBJ2-3 and V is TRBV6-2 or TRBV6-3; TRBD1 might be the D (6 bases). CDR1 is MNHEY, CDR2 SVGEGT, per germline. The CDR3 runs 15 residues. V was trimmed by 6 bases and J by 1 base, leaving 14 bases between them. CDR3 nucleotides: TGTGCCAGCAGCCTCCGACAGGCGCGCACAGATACGCAGTATTTT. Its translation is CASSLRQARTDTQYF.

CDR3 nucleotide sequence: TGTGCCAGCAGCCCGACTAATGCGGGGGATACGCAGTATTTT. Translation: CASSPTNAGDTQYF. The chain links TRBV7-9 to TRBJ2-3; TRBD2 is a possible D gene (6 bases). The CDR3 has 14 amino acids. V was pared by 5 bases and J by 6 bases, with 15 bases between. The germline V gene encodes CDR1 SEHNR and CDR2 FQNEAQ (reference sequence).

V gene TRBV4-1 combines with J gene TRBJ1-2; D remains unclear. The CDR3 covers 15 residues. Deletions cut 2 bases from V and 0 bases from J, with 10 bases between. The germline V gene has CDR1 MGHRA and CDR2 YSYEKL. The CDR3 region is CASSQPGGPNYGYTF. The CDR3 nucleotides read TGCGCCAGCAGCCAACCTGGCGGTCCTAACTATGGCTACACCTTC.

The chain carries TRBV10-3 and TRBJ1-6, with D perhaps matching TRBD1 (5 bases). Trimming removed 2 bases at V and 9 bases at J, with 14 bases between. The CDR3 covers 15 residues. In germline, CDR1 is ENHRY, CDR2 SYGVKD. This CDR3 is CAISEGGGFSSPLHF. In DNA, the CDR3 is TGTGCCATCAGTGAGGGGGGGGGATTTAGTTCACCCCTCCACTTT.

This chain connects TRBV5-1 to TRBJ2-7; TRBD1 matches at 7 bases. V lost 2 bases to trimming and J lost 2 bases; unmatched junction nucleotides: 22. The CDR3 spans 20 residues. Germline CDR1 reads SGHRS; CDR2 reads YFSETQ. CDR3 coding DNA: TGCGCCAGCAGCTTCAACTCGGACAGGAGGCATCAAGGGAACGCCTACGAGCAGTACTTC. This codes for CASSFNSDRRHQGNAYEQYF.

J is TRBJ2-5 and V is TRBV3-1 (or the pseudogene TRBV3-2), with 12 bases lining up with TRBD2. Per the germline V gene, CDR1 is LGHDT and CDR2 is YNNKEL (reference sequence). This CDR3 has 14 residues. V lost 3 bases and J lost 6; bases outside the gene matches: 2. The CDR3, as DNA: TGTGCCAGCAGCCACCTAGCGGGGGGGCAGACCCAGTACTTC. It translates to CASSHLAGGQTQYF.

V is TRBV4-1 and J is TRBJ2-3, with 10 bases matching TRBD1. With 3 bases clipped from V and 2 bases from J, the junction kept 5 bases outside the gene matches. Germline lookup yields CDR1 MGHRA and CDR2 YSYEKL. The CDR3 is 16 amino acids. In nucleotides, the CDR3 is TGCGCCAGCAGCCACACGACAGGGGGCTACACAGATACGCAGTATTTT. This gives the protein CASSHTTGGYTDTQYF.

The chain couples TRBV11-1 to TRBJ2-7, with TRBD1 as a possible D gene (7 bases). V lost 1 base, J lost 4 bases, and 11 bases lay in between. The CDR3 is 14 residues long. CDR1 SGHAT and CDR2 FQDESV come from the germline V gene (reference sequence). This chain's CDR3 is CASSLGQGGYEQYF. The CDR3 DNA reads TGTGCCAGCAGCTTAGGACAGGGAGGTTACGAGCAGTACTTC.

The chain joins TRBV19 to TRBJ1-5, with TRBD1 matching over 8 bases. The germline V gene has CDR1 LNHDA and CDR2 SQIVND (reference sequence). This CDR3 comprises 14 residues. J gave up 6 bases and V 5 bases, and 6 bases lay outside the gene matches. Written as DNA, the CDR3 is TGTGCCAGTAGTGCTACAGGGGGAGGTCAGCCCCAGCATTTT. This gives the protein CASSATGGGQPQHF.

CDR3: CASSWTSGETDTQYF. The CDR3, as DNA: TGTGCCAGCAGTTGGACTAGCGGGGAGACAGATACGCAGTATTTT. The chain employs TRBV2 and TRBJ2-3; 12 bases map to TRBD2. The CDR3 consists of 15 residues. Germline lookup yields CDR1 SNHLY and CDR2 FYNNEI. V lost 5 bases to trimming and J lost 3 bases; unmatched junction nucleotides: 3.

This chain links TRBV7-3 with TRBJ2-2, with 8 bases matching TRBD2. CDR3 size: 17 residues. J gave up 3 bases and V 6 bases, and 12 bases lay outside the gene matches. Germline lookup yields CDR1 SGHTA and CDR2 FQGTGA. As DNA, the CDR3 is TGTGCCAGCAGTTCCTCAGGGCTAGCGGGCTACACCGGGGAGCTGTTTTTT. The encoded protein is CASSSSGLAGYTGELFF.

This sequence joins TRBV3-1 (or the pseudogene TRBV3-2) and TRBJ1-2; no clear D. Germline V gives CDR1 LGHDT, CDR2 YNNKEL (reference sequence). V lost 0 bases to trimming and J lost 4 bases, with 12 bases between them. The CDR3 is 15 amino acids. CDR3 amino acids: CASSQDLREAYGYTF. The CDR3 DNA is TGTGCCAGCAGCCAAGATCTACGGGAGGCCTATGGCTACACCTTC.

In DNA form, the CDR3 reads TGTGCCAGCAGGTGGGGACAGCAAGAGACCCAGTACTTC. Protein sequence: CASRWGQQETQYF. The J gene is TRBJ2-5, the V gene TRBV7-9, with 7 bases matching TRBD1. The CDR3 covers 13 residues. V was pared by 6 bases and J by 2 bases, with 3 bases of the junction left unmatched. From germline, CDR1 is SEHNR and CDR2 FQNEAQ (reference sequence).

This chain connects TRBV29-1 to TRBJ2-5, with 7 bases matching TRBD2. V lost 2 bases, J lost 1 base, and 1 base stayed unmatched. Germline CDR1 SQVTM, CDR2 ANQGSEA. The CDR3 runs to 13 residues. The CDR3 spells CSVETGGQETQYF. The CDR3 DNA reads TGCAGCGTTGAAACGGGGGGCCAAGAGACCCAGTACTTC.

The J gene is TRBJ2-1, the V gene TRBV6-1; no definite D call. Germline CDR1 and CDR2: MNHNS and SASEGT. V lost 10 bases and J 6 bases, leaving 10 bases between the germline ends. This CDR3 region has 11 residues. This CDR3 reads CATLGSNEQFF. CDR3 nucleotide sequence: TGTGCCACGCTCGGTTCCAATGAGCAGTTCTTC.

The chain joins TRBV3-1 (or the pseudogene TRBV3-2) to TRBJ2-5; TRBD2 agrees at 10 bases. The V and J ends lost 1 base and 5 bases, in that order; junction bases with no gene match: 10. CDR1 LGHDT and CDR2 YNNKEL come from the germline V gene (reference sequence). The CDR3 spans 17 residues. The CDR3 bases are TGTGCCAGCAGCCAAGGGGCCAGCGGGGGGGCTTTGGAGACCCAGTACTTC. Amino acid sequence: CASSQGASGGALETQYF.

The V call is TRBV6-1, the J call TRBJ1-5; D gene uncertain. In germline, CDR1 is MNHNS, CDR2 SASEGT. Deletions cut 2 bases from V and 3 bases from J, with 5 bases between. CDR3 length: 13 amino acids. The CDR3 DNA is TGTGCCAGCAGTGAAAACTTCAATCAGCCCCAGCATTTT. Protein: CASSENFNQPQHF.

This rearrangement joins TRBV14 to TRBJ1-4, with unresolved D. Deletions cut 2 bases from V and 8 bases from J, with 9 bases between. Germline CDR1 SGHDN, CDR2 FVKESK. This CDR3 spans 13 amino acids. The CDR3 loop is CASSQIPREKLFF. The CDR3 DNA follows: TGTGCCAGCAGCCAAATACCACGGGAAAAACTGTTTTTT.